Listed here are 5 T cell receptor beta chains from one sample, sequenced in a study of molecular identifiers for immune sequencing clone quantification. Each CDR3 protein is one row after TCRdb ran MiXCR on the PCR reads. The sample holds nearly 55,000 distinct CDR3 sequences, approximately 34% seen once. The sample consisted of naive CD8+ T cells from blood, with Jurkat cell RNA spiked in. Described subset: FACS-sorted CD8+CD4-CCR7+CD45RA+ naive T cells. The receptors derive from a human donor in good health. Some libraries in this study had Jurkat cell RNA spiked in.

V is TRBV20-1 and J is TRBJ2-7, with D possibly TRBD1 on 6 matching bases. Between the trimmed V and J ends, which lost 3 bases and 2 bases, there was a span of 17 bases. This CDR3 region has 15 residues. Germline V gene data show CDR1 as DFQATT and CDR2 as SNEGSKA (reference sequence). In nucleotides, the CDR3 is TGCAGTGCTAGGGTCCGGTGGGCAGGGGCCTACGAGCAGTACTTC. Amino acids: CSARVRWAGAYEQYF.

The chain employs TRBV19 and TRBJ2-5, with D maybe TRBD2 (6 bases). The CDR3 runs 14 residues. CDR1 LNHDA and CDR2 SQIVND come from the germline V gene (reference sequence). Trimming stripped 3 bases from V and 6 bases from J, with 14 bases between. CDR3 sequence reads: CASSMGGRGKTQYF. Here the CDR3 DNA reads TGTGCCAGTAGTATGGGGGGTCGAGGAAAGACCCAGTACTTC.

Regarding this clonotype: At one end, the junction sequence differs from germline, possibly due to a read error. The chain employs TRBV5-6 and TRBJ2-2; D perhaps matches TRBD2 (6 bases). Germline V gene lookup returns CDR1 SGHDT and CDR2 YYEEEE. CDR3 length equals 14 residues. The CDR3 is CASSFPGPWGELYF. CDR3 DNA sequence: TGTGCCAGCAGCTTTCCCGGGCCATGGGGGGAGCTGTATTTT.

With regard to this clonotype: This may come from a read error, since a much larger clone is one base off. The rearrangement joins TRBV28 to TRBJ2-5, with D possibly being TRBD1 (6 bases). Germline loops: CDR1 MDHEN, CDR2 SYDVKM. V shed 5 bases and J shed 5 bases, with 12 bases lying between them. The CDR3 covers 13 residues. The CDR3 spells CASSEWGLETQYF. CDR3 DNA sequence: TGTGCCAGCAGTGAATGGGGGCTGGAGACCCAGTACTTC.

Details on this clonotype: A read error may explain this, as a much larger clone is one base away. This chain joins TRBV14 and TRBJ2-5, with D unclear. Trimming shortened V by 8 bases and J by 1 base, and 11 bases separated the two germline ends. The CDR3 loop spans 13 amino acids. The V gene's germline CDR1 is SGHDN and CDR2 FVKESK. Written as DNA, the CDR3 is TGTGCCAGCGGCCTGTTCAGCCAAGAGACCCAGTACTTC. This codes for CASGLFSQETQYF.